This T cell receptor beta chain is drawn from a study of a mutant IDH1 vaccine in newly diagnosed glioma. Turning to the study itself: Most patients had received both radiotherapy and temozolomide, the prior options being radiotherapy, temozolomide, or both.

TCRdb's table, derived via immunoSEQ multiplex PCR, lists solely in-frame clones and lacks some. The sample contains around 63,000 clones, about nine tenths of which appear only once. This CDR3 is built from 18 residues. Losses at the gene ends were 2 bases for V and 2 bases for J; bases not matched to a gene: 14. Study outcomes and limitations: Among all patients, vaccine-induced immune responses occurred in 85% to 95%. Pseudoprogression seemingly bore no relation to changes in top peripheral T cell clonotypes.

Indicated time point: baseline, week 1 (first vaccination visit). The treatment denotes: pre-vaccination baseline after standard-of-care therapy. This clone was counted once. Its target is not known. This sequence joins TRBV23-1 and TRBJ2-5, with 7 bases that match TRBD2. TRBV23-1 is an open reading frame whose function is uncertain. Sequences were derived from PBMCs, sampled from a glioma patient treated with radiotherapy, temozolomide or both. This TCR derives from a man between 45 and 60 years old with glioma. CDR3 amino acids: CASSQGAGVNRQQETQYF. The CDR3 DNA sequence: TGCGCCAGCAGTCAAGGGGCGGGGGTGAACAGGCAGCAAGAGACCCAGTACTTC.